The T cell receptor (beta chain) described here comes from a study of cytomegalovirus exposure and HLA in healthy donors. In the case of this clone: Its antigen is currently unknown.

Whole-study findings and limits: Data from an earlier analysis indicated that most TCR beta V segments were productive either about 90% or about 30% of the time. An analysis was carried out later, and it reportedly showed fewer N-insertions in an Asian-associated ancestry cluster than the approximately 700-donor mean. In a later analysis, a missense DCLRE1C variant was linked to TCR beta V- and J-gene trimming.

With 60 Vbeta and 13 Jbeta primers, the PCR was carried out. Repertoires were generated with immunoSEQ multiplex PCR, while TCRdb's copy carries only in-frame clones and drops some. This sample's clone table lists 150,000 to 200,000 clones. This CDR3 spans 14 amino acids. V was cut by 4 bases and J by 8 bases, with 15 bases left in between. Germline CDR1 MGHRA, CDR2 YSYEKL. This receptor was identified in a woman aged 60-75 years in good health and CMV-seronegative. The chain links TRBV4-1 to TRBJ2-1; D is unclear. Sequencing was performed on PBMCs. DNA for the CDR3: TGCGCCAGCAGCCCTCTAAGACTCTCGGATGAGCAGTTCTTC. Amino acid sequence: CASSPLRLSDEQFF.